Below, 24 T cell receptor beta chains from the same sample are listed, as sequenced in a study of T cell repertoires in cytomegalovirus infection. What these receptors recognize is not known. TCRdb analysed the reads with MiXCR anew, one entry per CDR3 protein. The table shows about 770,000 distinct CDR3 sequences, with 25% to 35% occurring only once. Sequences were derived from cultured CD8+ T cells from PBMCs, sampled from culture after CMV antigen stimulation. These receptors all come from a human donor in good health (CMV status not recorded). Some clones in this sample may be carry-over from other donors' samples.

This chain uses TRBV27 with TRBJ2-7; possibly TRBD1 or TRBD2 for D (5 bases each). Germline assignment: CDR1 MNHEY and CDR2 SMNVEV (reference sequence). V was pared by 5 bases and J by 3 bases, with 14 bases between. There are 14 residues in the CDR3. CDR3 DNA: TGTGCCAGCAGTCCCTCCGGGACCTACTACGAGCAGTACGTC. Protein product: CASSPSGTYYEQYV.

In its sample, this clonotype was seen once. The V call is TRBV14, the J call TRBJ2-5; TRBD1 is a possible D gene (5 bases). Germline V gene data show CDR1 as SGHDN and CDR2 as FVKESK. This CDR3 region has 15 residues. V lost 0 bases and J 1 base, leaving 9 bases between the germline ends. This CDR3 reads CASSQEETAQETQYF. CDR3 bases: TGTGCCAGCAGCCAAGAGGAGACAGCCCAAGAGACCCAGTACTTC.

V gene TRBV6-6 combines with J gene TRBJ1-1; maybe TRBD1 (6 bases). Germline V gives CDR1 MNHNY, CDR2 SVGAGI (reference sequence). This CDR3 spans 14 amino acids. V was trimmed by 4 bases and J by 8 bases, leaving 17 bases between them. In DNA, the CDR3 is TGTGCCAGCAGTTTATGGGGGGCCTCCTCCGAAGCTTTCTTT. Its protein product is CASSLWGASSEAFF.

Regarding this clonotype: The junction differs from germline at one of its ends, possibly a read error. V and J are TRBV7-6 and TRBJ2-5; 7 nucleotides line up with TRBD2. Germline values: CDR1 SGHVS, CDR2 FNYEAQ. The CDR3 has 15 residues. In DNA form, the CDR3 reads TGTGCTAGCAGCTTATCCCTGACTAGCCCAGAGACCCAGTACTTC. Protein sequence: CASSLSLTSPETQYF.

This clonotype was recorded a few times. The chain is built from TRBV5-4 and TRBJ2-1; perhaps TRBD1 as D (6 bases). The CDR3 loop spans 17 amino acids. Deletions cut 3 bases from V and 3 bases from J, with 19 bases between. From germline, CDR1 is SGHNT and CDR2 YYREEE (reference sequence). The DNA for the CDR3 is TGTGCCAGCAGCTCCCTCGGGGCGAGGGGGAGCTACAATGAGCAGTTCTTC. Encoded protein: CASSSLGARGSYNEQFF.

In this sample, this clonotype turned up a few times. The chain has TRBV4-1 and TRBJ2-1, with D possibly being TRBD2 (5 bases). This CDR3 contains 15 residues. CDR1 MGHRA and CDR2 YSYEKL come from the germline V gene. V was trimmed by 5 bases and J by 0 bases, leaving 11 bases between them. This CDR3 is CASSAEGSSYNEQFF. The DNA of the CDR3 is TGCGCCAGCAGCGCCGAAGGGAGCTCCTACAATGAGCAGTTCTTC.

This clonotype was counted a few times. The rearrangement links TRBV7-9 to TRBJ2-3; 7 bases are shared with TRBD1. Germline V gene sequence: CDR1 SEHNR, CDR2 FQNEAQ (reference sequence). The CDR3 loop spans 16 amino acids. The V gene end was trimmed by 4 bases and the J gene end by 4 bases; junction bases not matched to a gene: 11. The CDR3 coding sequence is TGTGCCAGCAGCTCCCTCCGGGACAGAATTTCAGATACGCAGTATTTT. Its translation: CASSSLRDRISDTQYF.

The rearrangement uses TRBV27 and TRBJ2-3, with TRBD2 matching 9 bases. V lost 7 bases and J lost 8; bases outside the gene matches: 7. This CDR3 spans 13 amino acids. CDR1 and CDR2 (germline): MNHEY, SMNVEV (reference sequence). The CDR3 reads CASTAGGLGTQYF. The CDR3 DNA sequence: TGTGCCAGCACGGCGGGGGGGCTAGGTACGCAGTATTTT.

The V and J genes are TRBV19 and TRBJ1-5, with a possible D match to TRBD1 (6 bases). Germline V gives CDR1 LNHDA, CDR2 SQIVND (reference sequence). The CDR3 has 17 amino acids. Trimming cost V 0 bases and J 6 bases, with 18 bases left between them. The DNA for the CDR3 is TGTGCCAGTAGTATAGAGCTTACAGGGATTTCGGGTCAGCCCCAGCATTTT. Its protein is CASSIELTGISGQPQHF.

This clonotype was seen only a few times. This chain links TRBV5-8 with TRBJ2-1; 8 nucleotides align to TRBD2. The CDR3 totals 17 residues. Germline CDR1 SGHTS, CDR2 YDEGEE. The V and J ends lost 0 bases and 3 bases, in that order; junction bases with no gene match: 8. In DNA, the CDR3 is TGTGCCAGCAGCTTGGCCGGGGGGGGCGGCGGCTACAATGAGCAGTTCTTC. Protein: CASSLAGGGGGYNEQFF.

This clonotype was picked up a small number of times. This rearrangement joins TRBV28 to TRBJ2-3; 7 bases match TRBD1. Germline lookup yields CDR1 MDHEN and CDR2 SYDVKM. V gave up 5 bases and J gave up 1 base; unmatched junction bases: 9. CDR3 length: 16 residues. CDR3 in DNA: TGTGCCAGCAGTCCACAAAACAGGGGAGGCACAGATACGCAGTATTTT. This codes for CASSPQNRGGTDTQYF.

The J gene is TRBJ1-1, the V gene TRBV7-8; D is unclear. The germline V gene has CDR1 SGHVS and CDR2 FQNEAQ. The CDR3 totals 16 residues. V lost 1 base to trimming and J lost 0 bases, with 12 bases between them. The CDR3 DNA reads TGTGCCAGCAGCTTAGAACGCGGGCTAATGAACACTGAAGCTTTCTTT. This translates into CASSLERGLMNTEAFF.

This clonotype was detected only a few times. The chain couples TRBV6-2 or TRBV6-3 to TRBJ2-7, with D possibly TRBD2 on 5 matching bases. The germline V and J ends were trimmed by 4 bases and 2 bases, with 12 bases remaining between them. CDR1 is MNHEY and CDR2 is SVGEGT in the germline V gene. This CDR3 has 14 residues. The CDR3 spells CASSFRRNTYEQYV. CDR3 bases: TGTGCCAGCAGTTTTAGGAGGAATACCTACGAGCAGTACGTC.

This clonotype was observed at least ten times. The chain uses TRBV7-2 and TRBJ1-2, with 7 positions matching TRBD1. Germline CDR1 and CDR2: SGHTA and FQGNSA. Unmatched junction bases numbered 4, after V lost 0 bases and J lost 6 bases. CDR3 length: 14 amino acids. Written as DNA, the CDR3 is TGTGCCAGCAGCTTAGCAGACAGGGTAGATGGCTACACCTTC. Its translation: CASSLADRVDGYTF.

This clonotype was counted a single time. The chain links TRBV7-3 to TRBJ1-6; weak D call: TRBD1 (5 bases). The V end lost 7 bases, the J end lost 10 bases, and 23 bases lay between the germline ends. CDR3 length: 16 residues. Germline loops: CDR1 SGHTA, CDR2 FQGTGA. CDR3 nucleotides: TGTGCCAGCACGCGTCGTGGCACCCGCCAGGGCTCACCCCTCCACTTT. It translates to CASTRRGTRQGSPLHF.

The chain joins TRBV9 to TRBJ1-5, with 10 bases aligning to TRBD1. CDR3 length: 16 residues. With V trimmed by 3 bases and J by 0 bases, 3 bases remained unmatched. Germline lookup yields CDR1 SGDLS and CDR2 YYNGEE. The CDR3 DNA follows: TGTGCCAGCAGCGCGGGACAGGGGTATAGCAATCAGCCCCAGCATTTT. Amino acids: CASSAGQGYSNQPQHF.

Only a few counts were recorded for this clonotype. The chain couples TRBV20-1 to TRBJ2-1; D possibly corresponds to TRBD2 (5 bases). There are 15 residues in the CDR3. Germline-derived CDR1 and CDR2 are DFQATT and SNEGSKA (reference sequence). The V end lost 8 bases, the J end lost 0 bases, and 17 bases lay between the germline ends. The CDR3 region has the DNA TGCAGTCCCCCCTCTAGCAGCAGCTCCTACAATGAGCAGTTCTTC. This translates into CSPPSSSSSYNEQFF.

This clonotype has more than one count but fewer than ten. CDR3 region: CASSQDLGDMLAGDSYNEQFF. CDR3 sequence (DNA): TGCGCCAGCAGCCAAGATTTGGGAGACATGTTAGCGGGAGACTCCTACAATGAGCAGTTCTTC. The V and J genes are TRBV4-1 and TRBJ2-1; 9 nucleotides line up with TRBD2. Germline loops: CDR1 MGHRA, CDR2 YSYEKL. CDR3 length: 21 residues. The V gene end was trimmed by 0 bases and the J gene end by 0 bases; junction bases not matched to a gene: 15.

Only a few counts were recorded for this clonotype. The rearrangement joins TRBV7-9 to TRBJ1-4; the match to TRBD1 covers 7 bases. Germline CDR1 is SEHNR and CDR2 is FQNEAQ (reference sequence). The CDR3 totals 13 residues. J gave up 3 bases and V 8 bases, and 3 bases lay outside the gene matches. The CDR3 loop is CASVGTANEKLFF. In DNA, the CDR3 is TGTGCCAGCGTAGGGACAGCTAATGAAAAACTGTTTTTT.

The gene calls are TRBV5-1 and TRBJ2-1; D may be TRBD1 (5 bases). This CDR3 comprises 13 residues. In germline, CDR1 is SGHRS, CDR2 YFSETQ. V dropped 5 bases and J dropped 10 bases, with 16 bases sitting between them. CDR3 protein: CASRASGAQEQFF. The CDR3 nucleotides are TGCGCCAGCAGGGCTAGTGGGGCACAAGAGCAGTTCTTC. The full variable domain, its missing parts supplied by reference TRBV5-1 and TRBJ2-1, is KAGVTQTPRYLIKTRGQQVTLSCSPISGHRSVSWYQQTPGQGLQFLFEYFSETQRNKGNFPGRFSGRQFSNSRSEMNVSTLELGDSALYLCASRASGAQEQFFGPGTRLTVL.

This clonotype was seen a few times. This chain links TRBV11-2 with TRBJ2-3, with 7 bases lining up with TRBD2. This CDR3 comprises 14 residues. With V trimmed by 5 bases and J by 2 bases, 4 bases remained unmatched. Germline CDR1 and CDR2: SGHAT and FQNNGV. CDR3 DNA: TGTGCCAGCAGCCAGCGGGGCCCCACAGATACGCAGTATTTT. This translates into CASSQRGPTDTQYF.

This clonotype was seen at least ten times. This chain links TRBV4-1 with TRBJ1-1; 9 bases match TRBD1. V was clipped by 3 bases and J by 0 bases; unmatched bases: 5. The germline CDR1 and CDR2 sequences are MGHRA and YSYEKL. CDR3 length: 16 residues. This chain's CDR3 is CASSHQTGGMNTEAFF. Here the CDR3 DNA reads TGCGCCAGCAGCCATCAGACAGGGGGAATGAACACTGAAGCTTTCTTT.

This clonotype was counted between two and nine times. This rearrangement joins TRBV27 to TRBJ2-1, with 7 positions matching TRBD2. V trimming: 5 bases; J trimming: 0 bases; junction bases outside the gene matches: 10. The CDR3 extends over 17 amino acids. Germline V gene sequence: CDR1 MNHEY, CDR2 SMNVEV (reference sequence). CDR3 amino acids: CASSLLWGGSSYNEQFF. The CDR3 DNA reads TGTGCCAGCAGTCTTTTGTGGGGGGGGAGCTCCTACAATGAGCAGTTCTTC.

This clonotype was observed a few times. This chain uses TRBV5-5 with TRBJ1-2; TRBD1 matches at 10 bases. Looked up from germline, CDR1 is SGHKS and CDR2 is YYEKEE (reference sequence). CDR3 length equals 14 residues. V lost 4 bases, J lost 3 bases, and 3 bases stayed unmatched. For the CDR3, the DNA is TGTGCCAGCAGCCAGGGACAGGGGCACTATGGCTACACCTTC. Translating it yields CASSQGQGHYGYTF.